This TCR beta chain was profiled in a study of cytomegalovirus exposure and HLA in healthy donors. Findings of the study overall: Most TCR beta V segments were productive about 87% or about 30% of the time in an earlier analysis.

Trimming stripped 1 base from V and 5 bases from J, with 6 bases between. This CDR3 region has 13 residues. Germline V gives CDR1 SGHVS, CDR2 FQNEAQ. About this clone itself: Its antigen is undetermined. Other DNA sequences in this specimen translate into the identical CDR3.

It was with 60 Vbeta and 13 Jbeta primers that the PCR ran. Measured with immunoSEQ multiplex PCR; TCRdb has only the in-frame clones, and not every one. This sample has approximately 190,000 clones; almost 85% occur once, and the top ten carry 0.26%. The chain links TRBV7-8 to TRBJ2-1, with D hard to call. Sequencing was done on a sample of PBMCs. The receptor was isolated from a boy aged 5 to 17 in good health and CMV-seronegative. CDR3 region: CASSLDRNNEQFF. CDR3 bases: TGTGCCAGCAGCTTAGACAGAAACAATGAGCAGTTCTTC.